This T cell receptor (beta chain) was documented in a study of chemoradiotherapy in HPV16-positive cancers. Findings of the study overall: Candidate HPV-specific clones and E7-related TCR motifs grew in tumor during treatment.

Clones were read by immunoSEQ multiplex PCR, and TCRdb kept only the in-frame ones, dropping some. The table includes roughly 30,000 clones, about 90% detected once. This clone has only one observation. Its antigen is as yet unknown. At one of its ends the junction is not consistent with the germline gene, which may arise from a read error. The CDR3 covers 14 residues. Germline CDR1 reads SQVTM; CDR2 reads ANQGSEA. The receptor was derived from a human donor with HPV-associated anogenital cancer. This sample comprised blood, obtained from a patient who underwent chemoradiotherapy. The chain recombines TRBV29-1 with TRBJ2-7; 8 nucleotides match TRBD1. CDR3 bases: TGCAGCGTAGGAGACAGGGGTTTGTCCTTCGAGCAGTACTTC. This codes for CSVGDRGLSFEQYF.